The 20 T cell receptor beta chains presented below share a single source sample, sequenced in a study of blood T cell repertoires in COVID-19. Sequencing was performed with immunoSEQ multiplex PCR; in TCRdb, only in-frame clones are kept and a portion is missing. The profile shows some 70,000 clones, around 82% of them singletons. The source material was peripheral blood. The receptors shown here come from a man aged 50 to 59 with active COVID-19.

V gene TRBV7-9 combines with J gene TRBJ2-3; 10 bases match TRBD2. Trimming removed 3 bases from V and 6 bases from J; junction bases left unmatched: 6. Germline CDR1 reads SEHNR; CDR2 reads FQNEAQ (reference sequence). This CDR3 contains 15 residues. CDR3 nucleotides: TGTGCCAGCAGCTTTACCAGCGGGGGGGCGGATACGCAGTATTTT. The encoded protein is CASSFTSGGADTQYF.

J is TRBJ1-1 and V is TRBV27, with a weak D call TRBD1 (5 bases). In germline, CDR1 is MNHEY, CDR2 SMNVEV (reference sequence). The CDR3 runs to 13 residues. Trimming pared 6 bases from V and 1 base from J, leaving 9 bases between. The CDR3 nucleotides are TGTGCCAGCAGCCTCAGGGAGAACACTGAAGCTTTCTTT. Its protein is CASSLRENTEAFF.

V usage is TRBV5-4 and J usage is TRBJ2-5; 13 bases agree with TRBD2. This CDR3 region has 15 residues. Per the germline V gene, CDR1 is SGHNT and CDR2 is YYREEE (reference sequence). V trimming: 5 bases; J trimming: 5 bases; junction bases outside the gene matches: 6. CDR3 region: CASRRTSGGMETQYF. The CDR3 coding sequence is TGTGCCAGCAGGAGGACTAGCGGGGGCATGGAGACCCAGTACTTC.

The chain links TRBV5-1 to TRBJ2-7; 9 bases align to TRBD2. Germline V gene lookup returns CDR1 SGHRS and CDR2 YFSETQ. The CDR3 has 16 amino acids. V shed 4 bases and J 1 base; nucleotides not matched to a gene: 9. The CDR3 loop is CASSPERGATSYEQYF. The CDR3 DNA sequence: TGCGCCAGCAGCCCGGAGCGGGGGGCCACTTCCTACGAGCAGTACTTC.

The V gene is TRBV28, the J gene TRBJ2-7, with D possibly being TRBD2 (6 bases). V dropped 3 bases and J dropped 3 bases, with 9 bases sitting between them. The germline CDR1 and CDR2 sequences are MDHEN and SYDVKM. The CDR3 totals 13 residues. The CDR3 spells CASSLGSGYEQYF. CDR3 coding DNA: TGTGCCAGCAGTTTGGGTAGCGGCTACGAGCAGTACTTC.

This chain uses TRBV6-5 with TRBJ1-1, with TRBD1 matching over 8 bases. The ends lost 5 bases at V and 5 bases at J; junction bases unmatched: 7. The CDR3 consists of 14 residues. From germline, CDR1 is MNHEY and CDR2 SVGAGI. Here the CDR3 DNA reads TGTGCCAGCAGTACTCAGGGGGCATGGACTGAAGCTTTCTTT. This codes for CASSTQGAWTEAFF.

The chain combines TRBV5-3 with TRBJ2-7, with D perhaps matching TRBD2 (6 bases). TRBV5-3 is sorted into the ORF group, with uncertain function. The V gene lost 3 bases and the J gene lost 1 base, with 11 bases spanning the gap. The CDR3 is 14 residues long. The CDR3 bases are TGTGCCAGAAGCTGGGGACTGAGATCCTACGAGCAGTACTTC. As protein: CARSWGLRSYEQYF.

V is TRBV5-4 and J is TRBJ1-6; no clear D. Germline V gene sequence: CDR1 SGHNT, CDR2 YYREEE (reference sequence). CDR3 length: 13 amino acids. The V gene lost 0 bases and the J gene lost 8 bases, with 6 bases spanning the gap. The CDR3 sequence is CASSLAGYSPLHF. CDR3 sequence (DNA): TGTGCCAGCAGCTTGGCCGGGTATTCACCCCTCCACTTT.

V is TRBV5-4 and J is TRBJ2-7, with D tentatively TRBD2 (7 bases). From germline, CDR1 is SGHNT and CDR2 YYREEE (reference sequence). V was clipped by 0 bases and J by 6 bases, with 13 bases between them. The CDR3 totals 14 residues. The CDR3: CASSLERGASEQYF. The CDR3 DNA reads as TGTGCCAGCAGCTTGGAACGGGGGGCCAGCGAGCAGTACTTC.

The chain carries TRBV5-6 and TRBJ1-5; D not resolved. V shed 3 bases and J shed 1 base, with 11 bases lying between them. Per the germline V gene, CDR1 is SGHDT and CDR2 is YYEEEE. CDR3 length: 15 residues. CDR3 sequence (DNA): TGTGCCAGCAGCTCCGTCCGGGTGAGCAATCAGCCCCAGCATTTT. It is translated as CASSSVRVSNQPQHF.

The chain has TRBV6-1 and TRBJ1-1; D is unclear. The V and J ends lost 3 bases and 1 base respectively, with 9 bases between them. This CDR3 contains 14 residues. Germline CDR1 reads MNHNS; CDR2 reads SASEGT. CDR3 sequence (DNA): TGTGCCAGCAGTGAGGTCTTTAGGAACACTGAAGCTTTCTTT. Its translation: CASSEVFRNTEAFF.

The chain recombines TRBV7-2 with TRBJ2-3; 11 bases agree with TRBD2. This CDR3 is 15 amino acids long. CDR1 and CDR2 from the germline V gene are SGHTA and FQGNSA. V was pared by 1 base and J by 8 bases, with 5 bases of the junction left unmatched. CDR3 sequence: CASSLGSGGALTQYF. CDR3 DNA: TGTGCCAGCAGCTTAGGTAGCGGGGGGGCCCTTACGCAGTATTTT.

The chain recombines TRBV6-1 with TRBJ2-1, with 7 bases lining up with TRBD2. This CDR3 has 18 amino acids. In germline, CDR1 is MNHNS, CDR2 SASEGT. The V segment lost 4 bases and the J segment 1 base; nucleotides outside the gene matches: 13. The CDR3 nucleotides are TGTGCCAGCAGTGGAGGGACTATCTTCTCTGGTTCCTACAATGAGCAGTTCTTC. The encoded protein is CASSGGTIFSGSYNEQFF.

The chain recombines TRBV4-3 with TRBJ2-3, with 8 bases matching TRBD2. V lost 4 bases to trimming and J lost 4 bases; unmatched junction nucleotides: 13. The CDR3 is 17 amino acids. Per the germline V gene, CDR1 is LGHNA and CDR2 is YSLEER. The chain's CDR3 is CASSPRSGGRSADTQYF. CDR3 DNA: TGCGCCAGCAGCCCCCGGAGCGGGGGCCGCTCGGCAGATACGCAGTATTTT.

In this sample, this clone turned up many times. The chain joins TRBV7-2 to TRBJ2-2; tentatively, D is TRBD2 (5 bases). This CDR3 has 16 amino acids. Deletions cut 1 base from V and 7 bases from J, with 16 bases between. The germline V gene has CDR1 SGHTA and CDR2 FQGNSA. CDR3 DNA: TGTGCCAGCAGCTTAGAAAGCGGTGGGGTACGCGGGGAGCTGTTTTTT. Translation: CASSLESGGVRGELFF.

The V gene is TRBV5-1, the J gene TRBJ2-1; TRBD2 agrees at 15 bases. The CDR3 is 15 residues long. V lost 3 bases, J lost 8 bases, and 3 bases stayed unmatched. Germline assignment: CDR1 SGHRS and CDR2 YFSETQ. CDR3 DNA: TGCGCCAGCAGCTGGACTAGCGGGGGGGCGCATGAGCAGTTCTTC. Translation: CASSWTSGGAHEQFF.

The rearrangement joins TRBV2 to TRBJ2-7; D possibly corresponds to TRBD1 (5 bases). The CDR3 covers 12 residues. Trimming shortened V by 8 bases and J by 7 bases, and 15 bases separated the two germline ends. The germline CDR1 and CDR2 sequences are SNHLY and FYNNEI. This chain's CDR3 is CASGLGRGEQYF. The CDR3 DNA reads as TGTGCCAGCGGCTTGGGGCGTGGGGAGCAGTACTTC.

The gene calls are TRBV5-1 and TRBJ2-7, with 8 bases aligning to TRBD1. Germline values: CDR1 SGHRS, CDR2 YFSETQ. J lost 5 bases, V lost 4 bases, and 8 bases had no gene match. The CDR3 consists of 14 residues. This CDR3 is CASSPDRENDEQYF. The CDR3 nucleotides are TGCGCCAGCAGCCCGGACAGGGAAAATGACGAGCAGTACTTC.

The chain carries TRBV7-2 and TRBJ2-7, with D perhaps matching TRBD1 (5 bases). The V gene lost 1 base and the J gene lost 1 base, with 14 bases spanning the gap. The germline V gene has CDR1 SGHTA and CDR2 FQGNSA. The CDR3 sequence is 16 residues long. CDR3 protein: CASSLVGQGSSYEQYF. CDR3 nucleotide sequence: TGTGCCAGCAGCTTAGTCGGGCAGGGATCTTCCTACGAGCAGTACTTC.

This clone turned up a few times. The rearrangement joins TRBV29-1 to TRBJ2-1; a possible D gene is TRBD2 (6 bases). This CDR3 comprises 11 residues. Trimming stripped 7 bases from V and 8 bases from J, with 12 bases between. Per germline, CDR1 SQVTM and CDR2 ANQGSEA. CDR3 sequence (DNA): TGCAGCGACCTACGGAGGGATGAGCAGTTCTTC. As protein: CSDLRRDEQFF.